This entry lists 22 T cell receptor beta chains sequenced from one sample in a study of CD8 T cells in Susac syndrome (dated by TCRdb to between 2017 and 2020). Library creation used the immunoSEQ multiplex PCR assay. RNA was extracted with the RNeasy kit and 0.5 to 1 ug was reverse transcribed using random hexamers. TCRdb trimmed the raw reads at Q25, called clones with MiXCR and kept productive beta chains. CDR3 protein duplicates are merged, each entry listing the most common genes and DNA. This sample has around 190,000 distinct CDR3 sequences in its table, and 90% to 95% of those were observed once. The ten most abundant clones make up around 0.11% of the sample. Sequencing input: CD4+ T cells from PBMCs. These receptors came from a human donor with Susac syndrome.

The V and J genes are TRBV5-1 and TRBJ2-3; D possibly corresponds to TRBD1 (5 bases). Germline V CDR1 and CDR2: SGHRS, YFSETQ. Between the trimmed V and J ends, which lost 0 bases and 4 bases, there was a span of 9 bases. This CDR3 has 14 residues. The DNA for the CDR3 is TGCGCCAGCAGCTTGGCCGACAGTCCAGATACGCAGTATTTT. Its protein product is CASSLADSPDTQYF.

The chain is built from TRBV6-5 and TRBJ2-7, with D perhaps TRBD1 or TRBD2 (5 bases each). This CDR3 spans 13 amino acids. Per the germline V gene, CDR1 is MNHEY and CDR2 is SVGAGI. Trimming took off 6 bases at V and 4 bases at J, with 13 bases between the two ends. The CDR3 reads CASRPLGTYEQYF. For the CDR3, the DNA is TGTGCCAGCAGGCCCTTAGGGACGTACGAGCAGTACTTC.

V gene TRBV7-2 combines with J gene TRBJ2-5; 9 bases line up with TRBD1. Unmatched junction bases numbered 12, after V lost 5 bases and J lost 5 bases. The CDR3 spans 16 residues. Germline loops: CDR1 SGHTA, CDR2 FQGNSA. The CDR3 is CASSRFPRGQGETQYF. In DNA form, the CDR3 reads TGTGCCAGCAGCCGCTTCCCTCGTGGACAGGGGGAGACCCAGTACTTC. The full variable domain, with the rest looked up from reference TRBV7-2 and TRBJ2-5, is GAGVSQSPSNKVTEKGKDVELRCDPISGHTALYWYRQSLGQGLEFLIYFQGNSAPDKSGLPSDRFSAERTGGSVSTLTIQRTQQEDSAVYLCASSRFPRGQGETQYFGPGTRLLVL.

The gene calls are TRBV29-1 and TRBJ2-2, with D perhaps being TRBD1 or TRBD2 (6 bases each). Germline lookup yields CDR1 SQVTM and CDR2 ANQGSEA. The CDR3 consists of 15 residues. V lost 7 bases and J 1 base, leaving 16 bases between the germline ends. The CDR3 nucleotides read TGCAGCGCCTCTGGTCGGGGGCAGAACACCGGGGAGCTGTTTTTT. Amino acid sequence: CSASGRGQNTGELFF.

The chain couples TRBV5-1 to TRBJ2-1; D ambiguous. The germline V and J ends were trimmed by 4 bases and 6 bases, with 5 bases remaining between them. CDR3 length equals 11 residues. CDR1 and CDR2 (germline): SGHRS, YFSETQ. The CDR3 coding sequence is TGCGCCAGCAGCAAAGCCAATGAGCAGTTCTTC. It translates to CASSKANEQFF.

The chain carries TRBV5-4 and TRBJ2-3; 8 positions agree with TRBD2. The CDR3 covers 16 residues. Trimming removed 4 bases from V and 6 bases from J; junction bases left unmatched: 13. From germline, CDR1 is SGHNT and CDR2 YYREEE (reference sequence). CDR3: CASSPRLARGFDTQYF. CDR3 nucleotide sequence: TGTGCCAGCAGCCCCCGACTAGCGCGGGGGTTTGATACGCAGTATTTT.

This clonotype appeared once. The rearrangement links TRBV3-1 to TRBJ1-5; D is perhaps TRBD1 (5 bases). V lost 0 bases to trimming and J lost 5 bases, with 8 bases between them. Looked up from germline, CDR1 is LGHDT and CDR2 is YNNKEL (reference sequence). There are 14 residues in the CDR3. The CDR3 nucleotides read TGTGCCAGCAGCCAAGATTGGGGGGATCAGCCCCAGCATTTT. Amino acid sequence: CASSQDWGDQPQHF.

J is TRBJ2-2 and V is TRBV6-5; 14 bases align to TRBD2. Per germline, CDR1 MNHEY and CDR2 SVGAGI. There are 18 residues in the CDR3. V lost 2 bases to trimming and J lost 3 bases; unmatched junction nucleotides: 5. This chain's CDR3 is CASSYRWTSGGYTGELFF. The CDR3 nucleotides are TGTGCCAGCAGTTACAGGTGGACTAGCGGGGGGTACACCGGGGAGCTGTTTTTT.

V usage is TRBV5-4 and J usage is TRBJ1-2, with D unresolved. Germline V gene sequence: CDR1 SGHNT, CDR2 YYREEE (reference sequence). V was clipped by 4 bases and J by 0 bases, with 13 bases between them. The CDR3 totals 15 residues. CDR3 sequence reads: CASSTGSIPNYGYTF. As DNA, the CDR3 is TGTGCCAGCAGCACGGGAAGTATACCTAACTATGGCTACACCTTC.

The table lists this clonotype with a few counts. The chain carries TRBV30 and TRBJ2-5; D is uncertain. Per the germline V gene, CDR1 is GTSNPN and CDR2 is SVGIG (reference sequence). The CDR3 sequence is 13 residues long. V was shortened by 4 bases and J by 4 bases, with 13 bases between the two germline ends. The CDR3 sequence: CAWNLGPGETQYF. The CDR3 nucleotides read TGTGCCTGGAATTTAGGCCCCGGAGAGACCCAGTACTTC. Full variable domain (outside the CDR3, taken from reference TRBV30 and TRBJ2-5): SQTIHQWPATLVQPVGSPLSLECTVEGTSNPNLYWYRQAAGRGLQLLFYSVGIGQISSEVPQNLSASRPQDRQFILSSKKLLLSDSGFYLCAWNLGPGETQYFGPGTRLLVL.

The J gene is TRBJ2-7, the V gene TRBV4-3; TRBD1 matches 9 bases. From germline, CDR1 is LGHNA and CDR2 YSLEER. This CDR3 comprises 15 residues. V lost 1 base to trimming and J lost 4 bases; unmatched junction nucleotides: 5. The CDR3 nucleotides read TGCGCCAGCAGCCAAGGGGGACAGGGAGGGTACGAGCAGTACTTC. Translating it yields CASSQGGQGGYEQYF.

The gene calls are TRBV11-3 and TRBJ2-1; perhaps TRBD1 as D (5 bases). Germline lookup yields CDR1 SGHNT and CDR2 YENEEA. With 6 bases removed from V and 7 bases from J, the gap between germline ends came to 10 bases. This CDR3 has 12 residues. CDR3 protein: CASSPGQNEQFF. CDR3 in DNA: TGTGCCAGCAGTCCTGGACAAAATGAGCAGTTCTTC.

This clonotype was detected once. The V and J genes are TRBV11-2 and TRBJ2-3; no clear D gene. The CDR3 totals 10 residues. Germline-derived CDR1 and CDR2 are SGHAT and FQNNGV. V dropped 6 bases and J dropped 7 bases, with 5 bases sitting between them. The CDR3, as DNA: TGTGCCAGCAGTTTTAATACGCAGTATTTT. Residues: CASSFNTQYF.

A single count supports this clonotype. The chain links TRBV6-6 to TRBJ1-2; 9 bases align to TRBD1. V shed 4 bases, J shed 3 bases, and the junction held 9 bases outside the gene matches. The CDR3 consists of 16 residues. Germline V lookup: CDR1 MNHNY, CDR2 SVGAGI (reference sequence). This CDR3 is CASSFPGQGRDYGYTF. The CDR3 DNA is TGTGCCAGCAGTTTCCCGGGACAGGGCCGCGACTATGGCTACACCTTC.

CDR3 in DNA: TGTGCCAGTCCCAGAGGCTTGGGCGACGAGCAGTACTTC. This sequence encodes CASPRGLGDEQYF. The chain is built from TRBV6-4 and TRBJ2-7; D gene ambiguous. Germline V CDR1 and CDR2: MRHNA, SNTAGT. The CDR3 is 13 amino acids. V shed 9 bases and J shed 5 bases, with 17 bases lying between them.

The chain combines TRBV3-1 with TRBJ1-1; 8 bases are shared with TRBD1. The CDR3 runs to 15 residues. J was trimmed by 3 bases and V by 4 bases; bases with no gene match: 7. Germline V gene sequence: CDR1 LGHDT, CDR2 YNNKEL (reference sequence). The CDR3 is CASSRQGQKDTEAFF. DNA for the CDR3: TGTGCCAGCAGCCGACAGGGGCAGAAGGACACTGAAGCTTTCTTT.

The chain carries TRBV14 and TRBJ2-2; D unclear. In germline, CDR1 is SGHDN, CDR2 FVKESK. The CDR3 has 15 residues. The V end lost 1 base, the J end lost 9 bases, and 15 bases lay between the germline ends. The CDR3 region has the DNA TGTGCCAGCAGCCAAGCGCTGGGAAATTACAGGGAGCTGTTTTTT. Translated, it gives CASSQALGNYRELFF.

The rearrangement links TRBV20-1 to TRBJ1-1; D might be TRBD1 (6 bases). Between the trimmed V and J ends, which lost 4 bases and 0 bases, there was a span of 12 bases. Per the germline V gene, CDR1 is DFQATT and CDR2 is SNEGSKA (reference sequence). The CDR3 spans 14 residues. CDR3 region: CSAIDTGMNTEAFF. CDR3 in DNA: TGCAGTGCTATTGATACAGGGATGAACACTGAAGCTTTCTTT.

This clonotype has only one observation. V is TRBV7-2 and J is TRBJ1-1; D is possibly TRBD1 (5 bases). Germline loops: CDR1 SGHTA, CDR2 FQGNSA. V was pared by 0 bases and J by 8 bases, with 10 bases between. The CDR3 extends over 13 amino acids. This chain's CDR3 is CASSLAFQGEAFF. In nucleotides, the CDR3 is TGTGCCAGCAGCTTAGCGTTCCAGGGAGAAGCTTTCTTT.

The V call is TRBV20-1, the J call TRBJ2-2, with 12 bases lining up with TRBD2. The CDR3 spans 17 residues. Trimming removed 6 bases from V and 0 bases from J; junction bases left unmatched: 8. From germline, CDR1 is DFQATT and CDR2 SNEGSKA (reference sequence). The CDR3 sequence is CSARMTSGGANTGELFF. In DNA, the CDR3 is TGCAGTGCCAGGATGACTAGCGGGGGAGCGAACACCGGGGAGCTGTTTTTT.

The genes are TRBV12-3 or TRBV12-4 and TRBJ2-1; possible D gene TRBD1, 6 bases. The V gene lost 5 bases and the J gene lost 9 bases, with 11 bases spanning the gap. CDR3 length equals 12 residues. The CDR3 bases are TGTGCCAGCAGTCCCACAGGGATTGAGCAGTTCTTC. Translated, it gives CASSPTGIEQFF.

The table lists this clonotype with a count of one. The J gene is TRBJ1-1, the V gene TRBV2, with D possibly TRBD1 on 6 matching bases. V was trimmed by 7 bases and J by 0 bases, leaving 15 bases between them. CDR1 is SNHLY, CDR2 FYNNEI, per germline. The CDR3 contains 15 residues. The CDR3: CASTGAGELNTEAFF. Written as DNA, the CDR3 is TGTGCCAGCACGGGCGCAGGGGAACTGAACACTGAAGCTTTCTTT.